This TCR beta chain was found in a study of blood T cell repertoires in COVID-19. Overall study: T cells, B-cell-depleted T cells, or PBMCs supplied cDNA or gDNA.

The CDR3 loop spans 15 amino acids. In germline, CDR1 is MNHEY, CDR2 SVGEGT. Notes on this clone: Germline is not matched at one junction end, which may reflect a read error.

Authors' data handling: Reference gene primer amplification yielded estimated nucleated cell counts. Using immunoSEQ multiplex PCR, the repertoire was profiled, and TCRdb retains in-frame clones only, with some absent. V and J calls and clone size follow that table, whereas D and trimming were derived from the DNA. The sample has around 250,000 clones, 88% seen once; the top ten hold around 0.67%. J is TRBJ2-7 and V is TRBV6-2 or TRBV6-3; 7 nucleotides agree with TRBD2. The specimen sequenced was peripheral blood. The TCR was taken from a human donor in a cohort sampled during active COVID-19. In DNA, the CDR3 is TGTGCCGGCAGTTACGAGGCGGGAGAAACCTACGAGCAGTACTTC. Protein: CAGSYEAGETYEQYF.